Listed below are T cell receptor beta chains from one sample, sequenced in a study of cytotoxic CD8 clonotypes in ibrutinib-treated CLL. Method: immunoSEQ multiplex PCR; TCRdb's copy keeps in-frame clones and lacks some. The sample shows 130,000 or so clones, about four fifths of them seen only once. The sample consisted of PBMCs, taken after 12 months of ibrutinib treatment. The source of these receptors is a human donor with chronic lymphocytic leukemia. Each CDR3 is given with its conserved first and last residue. Part of the rows lack a size; the others show once, few, many or a class for expanded clones.

V gene	J gene	clone size	CDR3 protein
TRBV10-3	TRBJ1-4	.	CAISVDGTSTNEKLFF
TRBV7-9	TRBJ1-3	once	CASSDLSGGSSGNTIYF
TRBV4-1	TRBJ2-7	.	CASSHPGLYQQYF
TRBV30	TRBJ1-2	few	CAWSVVGSGGYTF
TRBV7-3	TRBJ2-7	.	CASSSSRPSEQYF
TRBV5-8	TRBJ2-1	.	CASRTSGYNEQFF
TRBV19	TRBJ2-7	.	CASSIDRLAGGPYEQYF
TRBV9	TRBJ2-6	.	CASSVVPAGANVLTF
TRBV7-8	TRBJ2-1	.	CASSTSPGTSMSNEQFF
TRBV18	TRBJ2-5	few	CASSRGAETQYF
TRBV2	TRBJ1-5	once	CASSRDRGPGQPQHF
TRBV6-1	TRBJ1-5	.	CASSSQGDQPQHF
TRBV4-3	TRBJ2-5	.	CASSQGHSLAGAGETQYF
TRBV5-8	TRBJ1-4	.	CASSTDRGGRATNEKLFF
TRBV7-8	TRBJ2-7	.	CASSPRDGRYEQYF
TRBV7-2	TRBJ2-1	.	CASSLVGGEWGYNEQFF
TRBV28	TRBJ2-2	.	CASSFYRRTGELFF
TRBV18	TRBJ1-1	.	CASSPRLTDEAFF
TRBV11-1	TRBJ2-5	.	CASSQGQETQYF
TRBV28	TRBJ2-7	.	CASSRGSYEQYF
TRBV20-1	TRBJ2-7	once	CSASPHEQYF
TRBV7-2	TRBJ2-5	.	CASCRGQETQYF
TRBV5-5	TRBJ1-1	.	CASRTEVTLNTEAFF
TRBV18	TRBJ2-7	few	CASSPGTSGIYEQYF
TRBV2	TRBJ2-7	.	CASTRLTGQGSYEQYF
TRBV7-9	TRBJ1-2	.	CASSDTYGYTF
TRBV27	TRBJ2-7	.	CASSLRSTGSYEQYF
TRBV27	TRBJ2-1	.	CASRLRDSLYNEQFF
TRBV6-5	TRBJ1-5	.	CASSPRGGQPQHF
TRBV7-2	TRBJ1-2	.	CASSLKTGANYGYTF
TRBV27	TRBJ2-7	.	CASSLWGGTEQYF
TRBV12-5	TRBJ2-2	.	CASGINQGFGTGELFF
TRBV19	TRBJ2-5	.	CASSIQGTKRETQYF
TRBV15	TRBJ2-1	few	CATSRTALVLRDEQFF
TRBV7-2	TRBJ2-7	.	CASSSRSSSGSYEQYF
TRBV27	TRBJ2-3	.	CASSPSPGTSITDTQYF
TRBV9	TRBJ2-5	once	CASSVGPPGTGSKYF
TRBV27	TRBJ2-3	.	CASKRQGFGTDTQYF
TRBV9	TRBJ1-1	.	CASSTTGTGGTEAFF
TRBV7-6	TRBJ2-5	.	CASSLAGRETQYF
TRBV27	TRBJ2-1	few	CASSLRGRRGFPSYNEQFF
TRBV18	TRBJ2-7	few	CASSPGGFYEQYF
TRBV7-2	TRBJ2-3	.	CASSLVAASTDTQYF
TRBV2	TRBJ1-1	.	CASKRVENTEAFF
TRBV4-1	TRBJ2-5	.	CASSSRFYGASGSRGETQYF
TRBV19	TRBJ1-5	few	CASSIDEQGGQPQHF
TRBV25-1	TRBJ1-1	few	CASIPSGGKNTEAFF